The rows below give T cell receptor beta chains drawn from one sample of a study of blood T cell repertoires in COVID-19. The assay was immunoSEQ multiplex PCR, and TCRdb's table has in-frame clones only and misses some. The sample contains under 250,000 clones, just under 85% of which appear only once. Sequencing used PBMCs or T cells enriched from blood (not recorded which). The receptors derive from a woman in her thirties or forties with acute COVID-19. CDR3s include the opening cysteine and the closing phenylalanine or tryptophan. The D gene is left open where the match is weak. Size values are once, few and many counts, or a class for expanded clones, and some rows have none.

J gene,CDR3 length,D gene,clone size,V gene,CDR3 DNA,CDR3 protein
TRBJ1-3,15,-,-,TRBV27,TGTGCCAGCAGTCCAGGACACTACTCTGGAAACACCATATATTTT,CASSPGHYSGNTIYF
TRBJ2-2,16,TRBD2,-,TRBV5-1,TGCGCCAGCAGCCAGGGACTAGCGGGAGTGGCCGGGGAGCTGTTTTTT,CASSQGLAGVAGELFF
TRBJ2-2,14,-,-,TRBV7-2,TGTGCCAGCAGCACCGGACTCTACACCGGGGAGCTGTTTTTT,CASSTGLYTGELFF
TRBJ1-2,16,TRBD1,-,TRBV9,TGTGCCAGCAGCGCAAGGGGGACAGGGAAAGGCTATGGCTACACCTTC,CASSARGTGKGYGYTF
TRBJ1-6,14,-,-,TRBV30,TGTGCCTGGAGTGCAGGGTCTGCACATTCACCCCTCCACTTT,CAWSAGSAHSPLHF
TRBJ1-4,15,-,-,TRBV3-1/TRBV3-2,TGTGCCAGCAGCCAAGGCAGGGGTGGTAGTGAAAAACTGTTTTTT,CASSQGRGGSEKLFF
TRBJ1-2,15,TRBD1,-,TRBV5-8,TGTGCCAGCAGCTTGGGGACAGGGGGGAGCTATGGCTACACCTTC,CASSLGTGGSYGYTF
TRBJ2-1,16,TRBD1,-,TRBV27,TGTGCCAGCAGTTTATCGATGGGACAGATCTACAATGAGCAGTTCTTC,CASSLSMGQIYNEQFF
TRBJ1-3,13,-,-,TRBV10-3,TGTGCCATCGGACAGAACTCTGGAAACACCATATATTTT,CAIGQNSGNTIYF
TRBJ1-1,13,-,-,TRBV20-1,TGCAGTGCTAGTGCTGGGAGGGACACTGAAGCTTTCTTT,CSASAGRDTEAFF
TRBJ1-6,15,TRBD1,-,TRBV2,TGTGCCAGCAGTGAACTTCGACAGGGGAATTCACCCCTCCACTTT,CASSELRQGNSPLHF
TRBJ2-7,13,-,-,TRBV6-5,TGTGCCAGCAGTTACTCGTCCAGCTACGAGCAGTACTTC,CASSYSSSYEQYF
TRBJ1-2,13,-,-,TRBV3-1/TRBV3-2,TGTGCCAGCAGCCAAGTACACCTCTATGGCTACACCTTC,CASSQVHLYGYTF
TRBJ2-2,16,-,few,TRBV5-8,TGTGCCAGCACCCTGACTCCGGACAGCTACACCGGGGAGCTGTTTTTT,CASTLTPDSYTGELFF
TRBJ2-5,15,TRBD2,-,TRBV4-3,TGCGCCAGCAGCCAGAGCGGGGGGGCCGGAGAGACCCAGTACTTC,CASSQSGGAGETQYF
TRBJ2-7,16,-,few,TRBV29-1,TGCAGCGTTGAAGGGCGAGCGGGTAATGGCCCCTACGAGCAGTACTTC,CSVEGRAGNGPYEQYF
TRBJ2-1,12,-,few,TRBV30,TGTGCCTGGAGCCCAGATTACAATGAGCAGTTCTTC,CAWSPDYNEQFF
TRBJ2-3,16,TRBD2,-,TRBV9,TGTGCCAGCAGCGTAGGGTCTAGCGGGAGCACAGATACGCAGTATTTT,CASSVGSSGSTDTQYF
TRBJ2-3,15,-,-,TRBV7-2,TGTGCCAGCAGCTTGTGGACTTTGAGCACAGATACGCAGTATTTT,CASSLWTLSTDTQYF
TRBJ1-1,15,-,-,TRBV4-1,TGCGCCAGCAGCCAAGAGGGGGGTGCGGCAGGACAAGCTTTCTTT,CASSQEGGAAGQAFF
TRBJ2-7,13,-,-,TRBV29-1,TGCAGCGTTCGTGAGCCCCGCTCCTACGAGCAGTACTTC,CSVREPRSYEQYF
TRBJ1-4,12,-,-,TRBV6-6,TGTGCCAGCAAATCCGTTAATGAAAAACTGTTTTTT,CASKSVNEKLFF
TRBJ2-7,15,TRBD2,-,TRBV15,TGTGCCACCAGCAGAGCTATTGGCGGGGGGTTCGAGCAGTACTTC,CATSRAIGGGFEQYF
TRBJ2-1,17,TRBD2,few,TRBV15,TGTGCCACCAGCAGAGAGAAAGCAGCGGGAGCATCAAATGAGCAGTTCTTC,CATSREKAAGASNEQFF
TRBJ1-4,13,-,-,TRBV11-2,TGTGCCAGCAGCCCCTCGTCGGATGAAAAACTGTTTTTT,CASSPSSDEKLFF
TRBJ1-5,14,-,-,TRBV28,TGTGCCAGCAGTTGGGGGGATAGCAATCAGCCCCAGCATTTT,CASSWGDSNQPQHF
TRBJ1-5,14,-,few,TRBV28,TGTGCCAGCAGTTTAGGAGGGAGGAGTCAGCCCCAGCATTTT,CASSLGGRSQPQHF
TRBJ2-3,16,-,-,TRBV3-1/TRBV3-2,TGTGCCAGCAGCCAAGCACCGGGACTTAGCACAGATACGCAGTATTTT,CASSQAPGLSTDTQYF
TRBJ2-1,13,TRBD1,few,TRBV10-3,TGTGCCACCTGGGACAGGGGGCAGAATGAGCAGTTCTTC,CATWDRGQNEQFF
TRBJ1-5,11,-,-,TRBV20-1,TGCAGTGCTACCAACAGCCAGACCCAGCATTTT,CSATNSQTQHF
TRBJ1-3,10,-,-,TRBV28,TGTGCCAGCAGTTTAGAAGACTCCCATTTT,CASSLEDSHF
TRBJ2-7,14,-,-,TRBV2,TGTGCCAGCGTGGGGGCTGGGTCCTCCTACGAGCAGTACTTC,CASVGAGSSYEQYF
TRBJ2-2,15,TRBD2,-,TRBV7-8,TGTGCCAGCAGTTTAGCGGGAGGAATCACCGGGGAGCTGTTTTTT,CASSLAGGITGELFF
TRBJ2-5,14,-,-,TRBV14,TGTGCCAGCAGCCAATGGAATAGCCTAGAGACCCAGTACTTC,CASSQWNSLETQYF
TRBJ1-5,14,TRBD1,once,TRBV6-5,TGTGCCAGCAGCCCGACAGGGATTGGCCAGCCCCAGCATTTT,CASSPTGIGQPQHF
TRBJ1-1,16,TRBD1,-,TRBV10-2,TGCGCCAGCAGTGTTGGACAGGGGGGCGGTTACACTGAAGCTTTCTTT,CASSVGQGGGYTEAFF
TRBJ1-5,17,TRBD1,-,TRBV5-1,TGCGCCAGCAGCTTGGGGGCGACAGGGGGTGGCAATCAGCCCCAGCATTTT,CASSLGATGGGNQPQHF
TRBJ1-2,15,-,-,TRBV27,TGTGCCAGCAGTTTATCCGTCACAGCTAACTATGGCTACACCTTC,CASSLSVTANYGYTF
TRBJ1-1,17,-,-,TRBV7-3,TGTGCCAGCAGCTTCGGCCCCCGGGTTAGGTTGACCACTGAAGCTTTCTTT,CASSFGPRVRLTTEAFF
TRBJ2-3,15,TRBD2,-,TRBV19,TGTGCCAGTAGTATTGGGGACGGGAGGGGCAATACGCAGTATTTT,CASSIGDGRGNTQYF